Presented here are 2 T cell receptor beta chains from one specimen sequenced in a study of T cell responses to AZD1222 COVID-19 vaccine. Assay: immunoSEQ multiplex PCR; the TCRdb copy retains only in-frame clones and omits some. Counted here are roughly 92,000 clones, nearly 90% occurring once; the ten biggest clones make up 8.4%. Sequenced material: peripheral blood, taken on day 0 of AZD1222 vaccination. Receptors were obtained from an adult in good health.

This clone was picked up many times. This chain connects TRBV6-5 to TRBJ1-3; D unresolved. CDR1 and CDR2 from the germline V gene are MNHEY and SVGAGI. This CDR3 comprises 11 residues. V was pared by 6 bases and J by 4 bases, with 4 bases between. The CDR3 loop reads CASSHGNTIYF. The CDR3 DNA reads TGTGCCAGCAGCCACGGAAACACCATATATTTT.

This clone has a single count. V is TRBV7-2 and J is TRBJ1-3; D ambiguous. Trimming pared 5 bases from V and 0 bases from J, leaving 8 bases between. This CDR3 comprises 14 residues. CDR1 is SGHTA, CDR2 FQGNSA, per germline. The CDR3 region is CASSRMSSGNTIYF. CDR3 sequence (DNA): TGTGCCAGCAGCCGTATGAGCTCTGGAAACACCATATATTTT.